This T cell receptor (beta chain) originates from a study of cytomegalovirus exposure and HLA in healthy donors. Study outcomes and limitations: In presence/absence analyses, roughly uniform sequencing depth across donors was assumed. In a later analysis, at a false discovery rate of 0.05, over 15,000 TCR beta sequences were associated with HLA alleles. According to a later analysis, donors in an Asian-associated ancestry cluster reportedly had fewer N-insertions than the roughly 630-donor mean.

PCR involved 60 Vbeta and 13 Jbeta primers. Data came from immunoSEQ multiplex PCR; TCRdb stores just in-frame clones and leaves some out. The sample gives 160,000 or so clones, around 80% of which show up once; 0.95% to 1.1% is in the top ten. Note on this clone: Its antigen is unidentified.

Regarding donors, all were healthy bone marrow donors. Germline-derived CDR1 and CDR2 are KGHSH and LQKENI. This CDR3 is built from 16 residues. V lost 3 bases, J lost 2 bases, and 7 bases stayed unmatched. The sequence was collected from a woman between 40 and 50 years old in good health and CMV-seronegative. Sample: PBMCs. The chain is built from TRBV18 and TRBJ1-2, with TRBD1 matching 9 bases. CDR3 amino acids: CASSPQTGGKNYGYTF. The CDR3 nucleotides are TGTGCCAGCTCACCCCAAACAGGGGGCAAAAACTATGGCTACACCTTC.